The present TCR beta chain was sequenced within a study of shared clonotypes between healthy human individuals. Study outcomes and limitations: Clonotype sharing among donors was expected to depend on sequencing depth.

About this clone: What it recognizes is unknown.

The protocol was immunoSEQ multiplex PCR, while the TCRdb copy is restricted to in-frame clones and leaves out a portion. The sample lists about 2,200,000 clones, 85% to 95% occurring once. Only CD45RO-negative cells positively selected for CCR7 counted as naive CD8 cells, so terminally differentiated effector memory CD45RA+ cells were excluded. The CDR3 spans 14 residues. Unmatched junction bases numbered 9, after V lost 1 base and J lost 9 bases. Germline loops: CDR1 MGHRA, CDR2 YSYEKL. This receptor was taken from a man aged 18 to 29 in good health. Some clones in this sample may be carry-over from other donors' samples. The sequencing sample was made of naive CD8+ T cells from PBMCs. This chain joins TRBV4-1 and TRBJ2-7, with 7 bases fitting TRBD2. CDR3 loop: CASSQVGGSTGQYF. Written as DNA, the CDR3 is TGCGCCAGCAGCCAAGTTGGCGGGAGTACAGGGCAGTACTTC.